Sequencing of this T cell receptor beta chain was carried out in a study of immune evolution from preneoplasia to lung adenocarcinoma. Points from the study as a whole: Later-stage lesions appeared to have more T cells, more diversity, less clonality. From normal lung to invasive adenocarcinoma, top clone frequencies appeared to decrease.

Germline assignment: CDR1 SGHRS and CDR2 YFSETQ. There are 16 residues in the CDR3. V shed 4 bases, J shed 4 bases, and the junction held 5 bases outside the gene matches. Details on this clone: Its antigen is unidentified.

The assay was immunoSEQ multiplex PCR, and TCRdb's table has in-frame clones only and misses some. The sample has some 4,300 clones; around 72% are singletons. Between the mid-2010s and the late 2010s, patients underwent resection in Japan or China. Each case's diagnosis was confirmed by two pathologists on H&E. This receptor was taken from a donor aged 70 or over with lung adenocarcinoma. The gene calls are TRBV5-1 and TRBJ2-1, with 13 bases lining up with TRBD2. Sequencing was carried out using FFPE adjacent normal lung tissue. Written as DNA, the CDR3 is TGCGCCAGCAGCCCCCGACTAGCGGGAGGTTACAATGAGCAGTTCTTC. The encoded protein is CASSPRLAGGYNEQFF.